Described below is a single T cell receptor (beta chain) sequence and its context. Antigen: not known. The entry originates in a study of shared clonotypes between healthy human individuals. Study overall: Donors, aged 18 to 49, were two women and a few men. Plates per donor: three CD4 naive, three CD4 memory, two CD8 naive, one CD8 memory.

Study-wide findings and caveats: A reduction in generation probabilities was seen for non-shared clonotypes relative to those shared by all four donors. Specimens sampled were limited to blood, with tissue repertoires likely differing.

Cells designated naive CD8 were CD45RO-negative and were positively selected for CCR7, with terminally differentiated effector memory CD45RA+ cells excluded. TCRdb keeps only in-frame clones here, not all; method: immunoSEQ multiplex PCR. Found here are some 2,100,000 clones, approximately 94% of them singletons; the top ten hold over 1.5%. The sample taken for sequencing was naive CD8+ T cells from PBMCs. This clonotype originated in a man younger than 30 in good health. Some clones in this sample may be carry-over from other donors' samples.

The CDR3 DNA follows: TGTGCCAGCAGCCTTAACATGGGACAGTTCTTTGGAAACACCATATATTTT. Protein product: CASSLNMGQFFGNTIYF. This chain links TRBV27 with TRBJ1-3; 7 nucleotides match TRBD1. The CDR3 consists of 17 residues. The V gene's germline CDR1 is MNHEY and CDR2 SMNVEV (reference sequence). V gave up 6 bases and J gave up 3 bases; unmatched junction bases: 14.